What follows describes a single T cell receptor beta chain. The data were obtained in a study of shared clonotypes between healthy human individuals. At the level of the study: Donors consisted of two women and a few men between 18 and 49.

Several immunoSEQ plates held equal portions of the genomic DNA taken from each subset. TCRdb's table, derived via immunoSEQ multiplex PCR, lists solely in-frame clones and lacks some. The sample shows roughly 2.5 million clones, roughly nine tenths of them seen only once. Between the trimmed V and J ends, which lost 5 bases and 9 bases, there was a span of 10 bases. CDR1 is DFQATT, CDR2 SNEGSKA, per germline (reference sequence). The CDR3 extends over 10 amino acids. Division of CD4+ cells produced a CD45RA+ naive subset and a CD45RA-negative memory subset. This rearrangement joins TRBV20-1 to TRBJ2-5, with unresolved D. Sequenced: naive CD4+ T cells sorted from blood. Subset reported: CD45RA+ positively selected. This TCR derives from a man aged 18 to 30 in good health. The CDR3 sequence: CSAGPEAQYF. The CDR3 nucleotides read TGCAGTGCTGGCCCCGAGGCCCAGTACTTC.